The 29 T cell receptor beta chains listed next were all sequenced from one sample in a study of patients and donors after allogeneic stem cell transplantation. TCRdb called the RT-PCR reads again in MiXCR, with one record for every CDR3 protein. Of approximately 99,000 distinct CDR3 sequences detected, around 38% appear once; the ten largest clones hold more than 25%. The specimen sequenced was blood, either unsorted or a sorted T cell fraction (not recorded which). The receptor source for this set is a human donor who was either an allogeneic HSCT recipient or a stem cell or donor lymphocyte infusion donor (not recorded which). It is not recorded whose cells these are; they may come from a transplant donor.

The genes are TRBV7-2 and TRBJ1-5, with 8 nucleotides matching TRBD1. Germline CDR1 is SGHTA and CDR2 is FQGNSA. Trimming took 1 base from V and 2 from J; bases not matched to a gene: 4. CDR3 size: 16 residues. The CDR3 sequence: CASSLVVTGGNQPQHF. The CDR3 DNA follows: TGTGCCAGCAGCTTAGTCGTGACAGGGGGCAATCAGCCCCAGCATTTT.

The chain has TRBV4-2 and TRBJ2-7, with 9 bases fitting TRBD2. In germline, CDR1 is LGHNA, CDR2 YNFKEQ. The V gene end was trimmed by 0 bases and the J gene end by 4 bases; junction bases not matched to a gene: 7. The CDR3 loop spans 16 amino acids. CDR3 DNA: TGTGCCAGCAGCCAAGATGACGCGGGAGGGAGATACGAGCAGTACTTC. Translated, it gives CASSQDDAGGRYEQYF.

The chain employs TRBV21-1 and TRBJ2-2. TRBV21-1 is classified as a pseudogene. This CDR3 is 15 amino acids long. The CDR3 is CASRSFWDKTGELFF. The CDR3 region has the DNA TGTGCCAGCCGCTCGTTTTGGGATAAGACCGGGGAGCTGTTTTTT.

In nucleotides, the CDR3 is TGTGCCAGCAGCACCACCGACAGAGTAGGATCCTACGAGCAGTACTTC. Amino acid sequence: CASSTTDRVGSYEQYF. The chain links TRBV7-9 to TRBJ2-7; possible D gene TRBD1, 5 bases. From germline, CDR1 is SEHNR and CDR2 FQNEAQ (reference sequence). The CDR3 is made up of 16 amino acids. V dropped 5 bases and J dropped 1 base, with 18 bases sitting between them. Based on the CDR3 plus reference TRBV7-9 and TRBJ2-7, the full variable domain is DTGVSQNPRHKITKRGQNVTFRCDPISEHNRLYWYRQTLGQGPEFLTYFQNEAQLEKSRLLSDRFSAERPKGSFSTLEIQRTEQGDSAMYLCASSTTDRVGSYEQYFGPGTRLTVT.

This clonotype occurred a few times. The chain has TRBV6-2 or TRBV6-3 and TRBJ1-1; D is undetermined. Germline loops: CDR1 MNHEY, CDR2 SVGEGT. V shed 5 bases and J shed 5 bases, with 15 bases lying between them. The CDR3 is 14 residues long. The CDR3 DNA reads TGTGCCAGCAGTCTACCGTGGGAGGCGACTGAAGCTTTCTTT. Translated, it gives CASSLPWEATEAFF.

The rearrangement links TRBV12-3 or TRBV12-4 to TRBJ1-1; possible D gene TRBD1, 5 bases. The V end was cut by 3 bases, the J end by 1 base, with 24 bases between. The CDR3 contains 19 residues. DNA for the CDR3: TGTGCCAGCAGTTTTTCTTATGGGGGGTCCGGATTTGGGAACACTGAAGCTTTCTTT. It translates to CASSFSYGGSGFGNTEAFF.

This clonotype has more than one count but fewer than ten. The chain carries TRBV6-5 and TRBJ1-1; 9 bases are a match to TRBD1. The CDR3 contains 12 residues. With 6 bases clipped from V and 9 bases from J, the junction kept 5 bases outside the gene matches. Germline V gene data show CDR1 as MNHEY and CDR2 as SVGAGI. This CDR3 reads CASRTTGGKAFF. CDR3 nucleotide sequence: TGTGCCAGCAGGACGACAGGGGGAAAAGCTTTCTTT.

The rearrangement uses TRBV13 and TRBJ2-1; 7 bases are shared with TRBD2. The CDR3 has 15 residues. V was clipped by 3 bases and J by 0 bases; unmatched bases: 2. Germline V gene sequence: CDR1 PRHDT, CDR2 FYEKMQ (reference sequence). The CDR3 here is CASSFRTSSYNEQFF. The CDR3 DNA follows: TGTGCCAGCAGCTTTCGGACTAGCTCCTACAATGAGCAGTTCTTC.

The rearrangement links TRBV12-3 or TRBV12-4 to TRBJ2-7, with 8 bases aligning to TRBD1. This CDR3 spans 16 amino acids. J gave up 5 bases and V 3 bases, and 12 bases lay outside the gene matches. The CDR3 nucleotides read TGTGCCAGCAGTTTCCTTCCCCGGACAGGGAGGAACGAGCAGTACTTC. Protein sequence: CASSFLPRTGRNEQYF.

The chain links TRBV7-9 to TRBJ2-1; D possibly corresponds to TRBD1 (5 bases). Trimming stripped 5 bases from V and 4 bases from J, with 9 bases between. The CDR3 totals 13 residues. From germline, CDR1 is SEHNR and CDR2 FQNEAQ (reference sequence). The CDR3 spells CASSLTGYNEQFF. For the CDR3, the DNA is TGTGCCAGCAGCCTAACAGGTTACAATGAGCAGTTCTTC.

The genes are TRBV6-2 or TRBV6-3 and TRBJ2-1, with D tentatively TRBD2 (6 bases). The CDR3 totals 16 residues. Trimming removed 2 bases at V and 1 base at J, with 12 bases between. Germline V gene sequence: CDR1 MNHEY, CDR2 SVGEGT. The CDR3 DNA reads as TGTGCCAGCAGTTACGGCGGGGCAGGGTCCTACAATGAGCAGTTCTTC. As protein: CASSYGGAGSYNEQFF.

The CDR3 region is CASRDLGNTEAFF. CDR3 sequence (DNA): TGTGCCAGCAGGGACCTTGGGAACACTGAAGCTTTCTTT. This chain connects TRBV6-2 or TRBV6-3 to TRBJ1-1, with D unresolved. There are 13 residues in the CDR3. Germline assignment: CDR1 MNHEY and CDR2 SVGEGT. The V gene lost 6 bases and the J gene lost 1 base, with 9 bases spanning the gap.

This clonotype was found a few times. The genes are TRBV4-2 and TRBJ2-1; 10 bases match TRBD1. Germline CDR1 LGHNA, CDR2 YNFKEQ. CDR3 size: 15 residues. With V trimmed by 1 base and J by 9 bases, 6 bases remained unmatched. The CDR3 loop is CASSQVGTGAGEQFF. In DNA form, the CDR3 reads TGTGCCAGCAGCCAAGTGGGGACAGGGGCTGGTGAGCAGTTCTTC.

This clonotype was counted a few times. The chain carries TRBV27 and TRBJ2-5; D is unresolved. Germline V gene data show CDR1 as MNHEY and CDR2 as SMNVEV (reference sequence). Trimming shortened V by 3 bases and J by 0 bases, and 11 bases separated the two germline ends. This CDR3 spans 15 amino acids. The CDR3 region is CASSFYSGYQETQYF. The CDR3 bases are TGTGCCAGCAGTTTTTATTCTGGGTACCAAGAGACCCAGTACTTC.

This clonotype was seen a few times. The rearrangement links TRBV5-1 to TRBJ2-1; 7 positions match TRBD2. CDR1 is SGHRS and CDR2 is YFSETQ in the germline V gene. The V segment lost 5 bases and the J segment 3 bases; nucleotides outside the gene matches: 5. The CDR3 consists of 14 residues. CDR3 amino acids: CASSHRTSYNEQFF. CDR3 coding DNA: TGCGCCAGCAGTCACCGGACTAGCTACAATGAGCAGTTCTTC.

V is TRBV6-6 and J is TRBJ1-6; 9 bases line up with TRBD1. CDR3 length equals 16 residues. V trimming: 3 bases; J trimming: 8 bases; junction bases outside the gene matches: 8. The V gene's germline CDR1 is MNHNY and CDR2 SVGAGI (reference sequence). This CDR3 reads CASSYTGGGEYSPLHF. The CDR3, as DNA: TGTGCCAGCAGTTATACAGGGGGCGGAGAGTATTCACCCCTCCACTTT.

The V call is TRBV28, the J call TRBJ2-7; D is perhaps TRBD2 (5 bases). There are 14 residues in the CDR3. Germline V gene data show CDR1 as MDHEN and CDR2 as SYDVKM. V was trimmed by 6 bases and J by 4 bases, leaving 16 bases between them. CDR3 nucleotides: TGTGCCAGCAGGGGTTACCCGGGGATGTACGAGCAGTACTTC. Protein product: CASRGYPGMYEQYF. The complete variable domain, with remaining parts taken from reference TRBV28 and TRBJ2-7, reads DVKVTQSSRYLVKRTGEKVFLECVQDMDHENMFWYRQDPGLGLRLIYFSYDVKMKEKGDIPEGYSVSREKKERFSLILESASTNQTSMYLCASRGYPGMYEQYFGPGTRLTVT.

The chain joins TRBV6-5 to TRBJ1-4; D possibly corresponds to TRBD1 (5 bases). CDR1 and CDR2 (germline): MNHEY, SVGAGI. The CDR3 is made up of 15 amino acids. Trimming pared 2 bases from V and 7 bases from J, leaving 14 bases between. CDR3 DNA sequence: TGTGCCAGCAGTTACGGGGGGACGGGTATTGAAAAACTGTTTTTT. Encoded protein: CASSYGGTGIEKLFF.

The genes are TRBV7-2 and TRBJ2-5, with D perhaps being TRBD1 or TRBD2 (6 bases each). The CDR3 runs 18 residues. Between the trimmed V and J ends, which lost 0 bases and 5 bases, there was a span of 22 bases. The V gene's germline CDR1 is SGHTA and CDR2 FQGNSA. CDR3 loop: CASSLAARGGGLIETQYF. The CDR3 region has the DNA TGTGCCAGCAGCTTAGCGGCCCGAGGTGGGGGGCTTATCGAGACCCAGTACTTC.

This clonotype has ten or more counts. V gene TRBV6-5 combines with J gene TRBJ1-6; possible D gene TRBD1, 5 bases. From germline, CDR1 is MNHEY and CDR2 SVGAGI. The CDR3 sequence is 15 residues long. V lost 6 bases and J lost 7, with 16 bases in between. The CDR3 protein is CASSASGGRNSPLHF. The CDR3 coding sequence is TGTGCCAGCAGCGCGAGCGGGGGTAGGAATTCACCCCTCCACTTT.

This clonotype was seen a few times. J is TRBJ1-2 and V is TRBV10-3, with D hard to call. The CDR3 contains 11 residues. The V and J ends lost 7 bases and 1 base respectively, with 4 bases between them. Germline CDR1 ENHRY, CDR2 SYGVKD. The CDR3 DNA is TGTGCCATCATGAGTAACTATGGCTACACCTTC. Translating gives CAIMSNYGYTF.

The chain couples TRBV10-3 to TRBJ2-7; weak D call: TRBD2 (5 bases). The germline V gene encodes CDR1 ENHRY and CDR2 SYGVKD. This CDR3 is built from 12 residues. V was pared by 4 bases and J by 4 bases, with 8 bases between. The CDR3 here is CAISGEPYEQYF. DNA for the CDR3: TGTGCCATCAGTGGGGAGCCTTACGAGCAGTACTTC.

The chain recombines TRBV7-2 with TRBJ1-2, with D perhaps matching TRBD1 (6 bases). Germline values: CDR1 SGHTA, CDR2 FQGNSA. This CDR3 is built from 15 residues. The V end was cut by 4 bases, the J end by 4 bases, with 16 bases between. CDR3: CASSSGLGGGYGYTF. CDR3 DNA: TGTGCCAGCAGCTCGGGGTTAGGGGGAGGCTATGGCTACACCTTC.

The chain employs TRBV3-1 and TRBJ1-2, with TRBD1 as a possible D gene (6 bases). Trimming left V 1 base short and J 6 bases short, with 12 bases between. This CDR3 is 14 amino acids long. Germline values: CDR1 LGHDT, CDR2 YNNKEL (reference sequence). The CDR3 here is CASSQGGHPNGYTF. The CDR3 DNA reads as TGTGCCAGCAGCCAAGGGGGACACCCTAATGGCTACACCTTC.

This clonotype was counted between two and nine times. Here the CDR3 DNA reads TGCAGTGCGTTAGCGGGAGGATACTACGAGCAGTACTTC. Translated, it gives CSALAGGYYEQYF. V usage is TRBV20-1 and J usage is TRBJ2-7, with 10 bases identical to TRBD2. The germline gives CDR1 DFQATT, CDR2 SNEGSKA (reference sequence). The CDR3 sequence is 13 residues long. The V gene end was trimmed by 6 bases and the J gene end by 3 bases; junction bases not matched to a gene: 5.

V and J are TRBV20-1 and TRBJ2-1; 9 nucleotides agree with TRBD2. Unmatched junction bases numbered 3, after V lost 0 bases and J lost 6 bases. The germline V gene has CDR1 DFQATT and CDR2 SNEGSKA (reference sequence). The CDR3 consists of 14 residues. The CDR3 nucleotides read TGCAGTGCTAGAGAGGCGGGAGGGCCCAATGAGCAGTTCTTC. Its protein is CSAREAGGPNEQFF.

This clonotype was counted a few times. CDR3: CAWRDKAWGGYTF. DNA of the CDR3: TGTGCCTGGAGGGACAAGGCCTGGGGTGGCTACACCTTC. This chain uses TRBV30 with TRBJ1-2; possibly TRBD1 for D (5 bases). Germline CDR1 is GTSNPN and CDR2 is SVGIG (reference sequence). The CDR3 is 13 residues long. Trimming took 3 bases from V and 7 from J, leaving 15 bases between them.

This clonotype was observed a few times. This chain connects TRBV6-2 or TRBV6-3 to TRBJ1-1, with D unresolved. Germline V gene lookup returns CDR1 MNHEY and CDR2 SVGEGT. Trimming left V 4 bases short and J 1 base short, with 13 bases between. CDR3 length equals 15 residues. The CDR3 spells CASSLKVPTNTEAFF. The CDR3 DNA reads as TGTGCCAGCAGTTTGAAGGTCCCTACGAACACTGAAGCTTTCTTT.

Comment on this clonotype: At one boundary the junction diverges from the germline segment, which might be a read error. V usage is TRBV29-1 and J usage is TRBJ1-3; 10 positions match TRBD1. Looked up from germline, CDR1 is SQVTM and CDR2 is ANQGSEA. This CDR3 has 16 amino acids. CDR3: CSVEVPGQGYRNTIYF. CDR3 DNA: TGCAGCGTGGAAGTCCCGGGACAGGGGTATAGAAACACCATATATTTT.